These 27 T cell receptor beta chains came from one sample sequenced in a study of post-analysis software for immune sequencing data (dated by TCRdb to about 2015). The full study reports these points: Significantly higher frequencies in patients than in controls were found for five or six TRBV segments, including TRBV5-6, TRBV5-1 and TRBV20-1.

Antigens for these TCRs are unknown. The library relied on PCR. Reads for this sample came from an Illumina HiSeq 2500. To reduce PCR and sequencing biases, unique molecular identifiers were built into the TCR beta cDNA libraries. TCRdb took the public reads, trimmed them with fastp at Q25, ran MiXCR for clone calling and kept in-frame beta chains. Rows matching on CDR3 protein sequence are summarized as one entry with the most common DNA and genes. The sample data list hundreds of thousands of distinct CDR3 sequences, and approximately 30% of these were observed just once. Of the sample, around 0.6% falls within the top ten clones. Source material: blood. The source is a girl aged 5-17 years with multiple sclerosis.

The chain has TRBV15 and TRBJ2-7; no reliable D call. Germline V gene sequence: CDR1 LNHNV, CDR2 YYDKDF (reference sequence). The CDR3 loop spans 13 amino acids. V lost 6 bases to trimming and J lost 3 bases, with 12 bases between them. The CDR3 DNA reads TGTGCCACCAGTCTGAGTCACTTCTACGAGCAGTACTTC. Amino acid sequence: CATSLSHFYEQYF.

V is TRBV5-1 and J is TRBJ2-3; no reliable D call. The germline V gene has CDR1 SGHRS and CDR2 YFSETQ. CDR3 length: 17 residues. Deletions cut 5 bases from V and 0 bases from J, with 19 bases between. The CDR3: CASSLWSGGTSTDTQYF. The CDR3 coding sequence is TGCGCCAGCAGTTTGTGGTCGGGCGGAACTAGCACAGATACGCAGTATTTT.

The chain couples TRBV25-1 to TRBJ2-1; 8 positions agree with TRBD2. CDR1 MGHDK and CDR2 SYGVNS come from the germline V gene. This CDR3 is 15 amino acids long. V lost 6 bases and J lost 3; bases outside the gene matches: 7. The chain's CDR3 is CASSETGLVYNEQFF. The CDR3 nucleotides are TGTGCCAGCAGCGAAACGGGACTAGTCTACAATGAGCAGTTCTTC.

This clonotype has at least ten counts. The V gene is TRBV4-1, the J gene TRBJ1-2, with D maybe TRBD1 (6 bases). CDR1 MGHRA and CDR2 YSYEKL come from the germline V gene. The CDR3 runs to 15 residues. Between the trimmed V and J ends, which lost 0 bases and 8 bases, there was a span of 16 bases. The CDR3 nucleotides are TGCGCCAGCAGCCAAGATTTCGCAGGGGCCTGGGGCTACACCTTC. Its translation is CASSQDFAGAWGYTF.

This clonotype was counted many times. The chain combines TRBV7-2 with TRBJ2-7; D may be TRBD2 (5 bases). The CDR3 has 14 residues. V dropped 1 base and J dropped 5 bases, with 12 bases sitting between them. Germline V gives CDR1 SGHTA, CDR2 FQGNSA. In DNA, the CDR3 is TGTGCCAGCAGCTTAGAACTAGATGTCAACGAGCAGTACTTC. Amino acid sequence: CASSLELDVNEQYF.

Worth noting for this clonotype: The junction shows a germline mismatch at one end, possibly a read error. The rearrangement uses TRBV7-2 and TRBJ2-7; D not resolved. Per the germline V gene, CDR1 is SGHTA and CDR2 is FQGNSA. The CDR3 consists of 11 residues. The CDR3 DNA sequence: TGTGCCCGCAGCTTCTCGAGGGAGCAGTACTTC. This encodes CARSFSREQYF.

This clonotype has just one count. The CDR3 spells CASSLDSRGYEKLFF. Here the CDR3 DNA reads TGTGCCAGCAGCTTAGATTCCAGGGGGTATGAAAAACTGTTTTTT. The chain is built from TRBV7-2 and TRBJ1-4; 7 nucleotides line up with TRBD1. The CDR3 extends over 15 amino acids. CDR1 is SGHTA and CDR2 is FQGNSA in the germline V gene. After removal of 1 base from V and 6 bases from J, the junction contained 5 bases not matched to a gene.

This clonotype was picked up a small number of times. The V call is TRBV7-8, the J call TRBJ1-4; TRBD1 might be the D (5 bases). V was cut by 3 bases and J by 3 bases, with 14 bases left in between. The germline gives CDR1 SGHVS, CDR2 FQNEAQ. The CDR3 is 16 residues long. Here the CDR3 reads CASSFHRDRPNEKLFF. In DNA form, the CDR3 reads TGTGCCAGCAGCTTCCATCGGGACCGCCCTAATGAAAAACTGTTTTTT. Full variable domain (rest looked up from reference TRBV7-8 and TRBJ1-4): GAGVSQSPRYKVAKRGQDVALRCDPISGHVSLFWYQQALGQGPEFLTYFQNEAQLDKSGLPSDRFFAERPEGSVSTLKIQRTQQEDSAVYLCASSFHRDRPNEKLFFGSGTQLSVL.

In its sample, this clonotype was seen a few times. J is TRBJ2-7 and V is TRBV27; D is ambiguous. Trimming removed 4 bases at V and 7 bases at J, with 8 bases between. The CDR3 has 11 residues. Germline V gene sequence: CDR1 MNHEY, CDR2 SMNVEV (reference sequence). CDR3 region: CASSSSREQYF. The DNA for the CDR3 is TGTGCCAGCAGTTCTTCTCGGGAGCAGTACTTC.

CDR3 region: CASSPGRNIQYF. CDR3 sequence (DNA): TGTGCCAGCAGCCCGGGACGAAACATTCAGTACTTC. V and J are TRBV12-3 or TRBV12-4 and TRBJ2-4; the D gene could be TRBD1 or TRBD2 (5 bases each). The CDR3 has 12 residues. Trimming took off 6 bases at V and 6 bases at J, with 9 bases between the two ends.

At least ten counts were recorded for this clonotype. The chain has TRBV12-3 or TRBV12-4 and TRBJ2-5; D is unresolved. The CDR3 runs 14 residues. The V end was cut by 3 bases, the J end by 1 base, with 9 bases between. DNA for the CDR3: TGTGCCAGCAGTTTTGGCCGGATCCAAGAGACCCAGTACTTC. As protein: CASSFGRIQETQYF.

This clonotype was seen a few times. Here the CDR3 DNA reads TGTGCCAGCAGTGGAGGGACAGAAGCTTTCTTT. This sequence encodes CASSGGTEAFF. The chain carries TRBV6-2 or TRBV6-3 and TRBJ1-1; a weak D match, TRBD1 (6 bases). Trimming stripped 5 bases from V and 8 bases from J, with 9 bases between. Germline assignment: CDR1 MNHEY and CDR2 SVGEGT. The CDR3 is 11 residues long.

As for this clonotype: One end of the junction fails to match germline, which may point to a read error. The chain couples TRBV10-3 to TRBJ2-1, with D tentatively TRBD1 (6 bases). CDR3 length equals 16 residues. Per the germline V gene, CDR1 is ENHRY and CDR2 is SYGVKD. CDR3 DNA sequence: TGTGCCATCAGTGAGTCCCCGGCAGGGGCCTATAATGAGCAGTTCTTC. Residues: CAISESPAGAYNEQFF.

This chain uses TRBV19 with TRBJ2-7; tentative D call: TRBD2 (5 bases). Trimming removed 8 bases at V and 2 bases at J, with 16 bases between. CDR1 is LNHDA and CDR2 is SQIVND in the germline V gene (reference sequence). CDR3 length: 14 amino acids. This CDR3 reads CASGSLADTYEQYF. CDR3 bases: TGTGCCAGTGGGTCCCTAGCCGACACCTACGAGCAGTACTTC.

This clonotype was observed a few times. The V call is TRBV20-1, the J call TRBJ2-3; tentatively, D is TRBD1 or TRBD2 (5 bases each). V was cut by 0 bases and J by 4 bases, with 8 bases left in between. This CDR3 comprises 13 residues. Germline V gene lookup returns CDR1 DFQATT and CDR2 SNEGSKA (reference sequence). DNA for the CDR3: TGCAGTGCTAGAGATCCGGGGCCAGATACGCAGTATTTT. Protein product: CSARDPGPDTQYF.

V gene TRBV12-3 or TRBV12-4 combines with J gene TRBJ1-1; TRBD1 matches 10 bases. V was pared by 11 bases and J by 5 bases, with 11 bases of the junction left unmatched. The length of the CDR3 is 14 residues. The CDR3 region is CAGGRTGGGTEAFF. Written as DNA, the CDR3 is TGTGCCGGCGGTCGGACAGGGGGTGGAACTGAAGCTTTCTTT.

The sample holds a few counts of this clonotype. The rearrangement uses TRBV12-3 or TRBV12-4 and TRBJ1-1; unclear D gene. The CDR3 consists of 12 residues. Trimming took off 5 bases at V and 8 bases at J, with 12 bases between the two ends. The CDR3: CASSPTGSEAFF. CDR3 DNA: TGTGCCAGCAGTCCAACGGGATCCGAAGCTTTCTTT.

The chain is built from TRBV7-2 and TRBJ2-5; the D gene is possibly TRBD1 (6 bases). Matching the DNA end better, TRBJ2-4 makes the J call doubtful. Germline V lookup: CDR1 SGHTA, CDR2 FQGNSA. The length of the CDR3 is 17 residues. The CDR3 DNA reads TGTGCCAGCAGCTTAAGGGCAGGGGACATAACCAAAAACATTCAGTACTTC. Amino acids: CASSLRAGDITKNIQYF.

This clonotype is a singleton in its sample. A junction end diverges from the germline sequence, so it may reflect a read error. The CDR3 spells CATSDFRQVYGHTF. CDR3 bases: TGTGCCACCAGTGATTTCAGGCAGGTCTATGGCCACACCTTC. V and J are TRBV24-1 and TRBJ1-2; no clear D gene. CDR3 length: 14 residues. The germline CDR1 and CDR2 sequences are KGHDR and SFDVKD.

The V and J genes are TRBV20-1 and TRBJ1-1; D might be TRBD1 (6 bases). This CDR3 region has 16 residues. Looked up from germline, CDR1 is DFQATT and CDR2 is SNEGSKA (reference sequence). With 0 bases removed from V and 4 bases from J, the gap between germline ends came to 18 bases. The CDR3 DNA follows: TGCAGTGCTAGAGATCCTTGGACAGAAGGTGGCACTGAAGCTTTCTTT. Translated, it gives CSARDPWTEGGTEAFF.

The chain carries TRBV9 and TRBJ1-5, with TRBD1 as a possible D gene (5 bases). This CDR3 has 16 residues. With 0 bases removed from V and 5 bases from J, the gap between germline ends came to 15 bases. Germline CDR1 SGDLS, CDR2 YYNGEE. Written as DNA, the CDR3 is TGTGCCAGCAGCGTAGGGCCAGGGCTTTTACATCAGCCCCAGCATTTT. Translation: CASSVGPGLLHQPQHF.

This clonotype has a single count. A junction boundary mismatches the germline segment, possibly from a read error. This chain connects TRBV7-2 to TRBJ2-7; no definite D call. Germline lookup yields CDR1 SGHTA and CDR2 FQGNSA. The CDR3 is 14 amino acids. The CDR3 coding sequence is TGTGCCGGCAGCCAAGAGAGGCACCCTTACGAGCAGTACTTC. Its protein product is CAGSQERHPYEQYF.

This chain connects TRBV12-3 or TRBV12-4 to TRBJ1-1; 11 bases agree with TRBD1. Trimming at V came to 6 bases and at J to 5 bases, leaving 11 bases not matched to a gene. The CDR3 covers 16 residues. CDR3 residues: CASSRTGGNSGTEAFF. The CDR3 DNA follows: TGTGCCAGCAGCCGGACAGGGGGCAATTCGGGGACTGAAGCTTTCTTT.

V is TRBV19 and J is TRBJ1-2; 10 bases map to TRBD1. CDR1 LNHDA and CDR2 SQIVND come from the germline V gene (reference sequence). The J segment lost 8 bases and the V segment lost 3 bases, leaving 3 bases of the junction unmatched. The CDR3 extends over 13 amino acids. The CDR3 coding sequence is TGTGCCAGTAGTATTACGACAGGGGGCGGCTACACCTTC. This codes for CASSITTGGGYTF.

This clonotype has a count of ten or more. This chain uses TRBV2 with TRBJ2-5; D is unresolved. Per germline, CDR1 SNHLY and CDR2 FYNNEI. The CDR3 has 12 residues. The ends were cut back, 4 bases at V and 5 bases at J, with 8 bases in the middle. CDR3 sequence: CASSAGVETQYF. The CDR3 bases are TGTGCCAGCAGTGCGGGTGTTGAGACCCAGTACTTC.

This clonotype was detected only once. This rearrangement joins TRBV28 to TRBJ2-3; D possibly corresponds to TRBD2 (5 bases). Germline V gene sequence: CDR1 MDHEN, CDR2 SYDVKM. Trimming took off 1 base at V and 2 bases at J, with 13 bases between the two ends. The CDR3 runs 16 residues. The CDR3 DNA reads as TGTGCCAGCAGTTTATCGTGGGCAGACTACACAGATACGCAGTATTTT. Its protein product is CASSLSWADYTDTQYF. Full variable domain (outside the CDR3, taken from reference TRBV28 and TRBJ2-3): DVKVTQSSRYLVKRTGEKVFLECVQDMDHENMFWYRQDPGLGLRLIYFSYDVKMKEKGDIPEGYSVSREKKERFSLILESASTNQTSMYLCASSLSWADYTDTQYFGPGTRLTVL.

This rearrangement joins TRBV24-1 to TRBJ2-1; unclear D gene. The germline CDR1 and CDR2 sequences are KGHDR and SFDVKD. V dropped 1 base and J dropped 9 bases, with 6 bases sitting between them. The CDR3 runs to 12 residues. The DNA of the CDR3 is TGTGCCACCAGTGATTTTTTTGGTGAGCAGTTCTTC. Encoded protein: CATSDFFGEQFF.